A selection of T cell receptor beta chains follows, all from one sample in a study of cytomegalovirus exposure and HLA in healthy donors. TCRdb keeps only in-frame clones here, not all; method: immunoSEQ multiplex PCR. The sample includes about 190,000 clones, about four fifths of them seen just once. The sample taken for sequencing was PBMCs. These receptors all come from a middle-aged man in good health and CMV-seropositive. Both conserved end residues are part of each CDR3. D genes are given only for firm matches. Only part of the rows carry a size: once, few, many, or a class if the clone is expanded.

V gene	J gene	D gene	clone size	CDR3 DNA	CDR3 protein
TRBV6-5	TRBJ1-1	.	.	TGTGCCAGCAGTTACTCAACTACAGGGTTCGGCACTGAAGCTTTCTTT	CASSYSTTGFGTEAFF
TRBV18	TRBJ2-1	.	.	TGTGCCAGCTCCCCAAGGGGGGGGTCCTACAATGAGCAGTTCTTC	CASSPRGGSYNEQFF
TRBV30	TRBJ2-3	.	.	TGTGCCTGGAGCCAACAAGGCACAGATACGCAGTATTTT	CAWSQQGTDTQYF
TRBV10-3	TRBJ2-2	.	.	TGTGCCATCACCCGGACTCAAAACACCGGGGAGCTGTTTTTT	CAITRTQNTGELFF
TRBV18	TRBJ2-2	TRBD2	.	TGTGCCAGCTCACCACAAGCGGGGGTATACACCGGGGAGCTGTTTTTT	CASSPQAGVYTGELFF
TRBV5-1	TRBJ1-6	TRBD1	.	TGCGCCAGCAGCCCGAGTAGCGGGGGACAGGCATCCCTCCACTTT	CASSPSSGGQASLHF
TRBV5-1	TRBJ2-7	TRBD2	.	TGCGCCAGCAGAGGGGTACTAGCGGGAGGCAAGCAGTACTTC	CASRGVLAGGKQYF
TRBV15	TRBJ2-7	TRBD2	once	TGTGCCACCAGCACCGAGCGGGAGGGCTCCTACGAGCAGTACTTC	CATSTEREGSYEQYF
TRBV30	TRBJ1-5	TRBD1	.	TGTGCCTGGAGTGTACAAGGGGGCGCAACGAAGCCCCAGCATTTT	CAWSVQGGATKPQHF
TRBV19	TRBJ1-1	TRBD1	.	TGTGCCAGTAGATTCGACAGGGTTACTGAAGCTTTCTTT	CASRFDRVTEAFF
TRBV25-1	TRBJ1-3	.	.	TGTGCCAGCAGTGAATACCGAGCAGGGTCTGGAAACGCCATATATTTT	CASSEYRAGSGNAIYF
TRBV29-1	TRBJ2-7	.	.	TGCAGCGTTCTCCCGGGTCCCGCGTACGAGCAGTACTTC	CSVLPGPAYEQYF
TRBV6-1	TRBJ2-1	.	.	TGTGCCACGCAGCTTAGGGACTCTACCTCGAAACAGTTCTTC	CATQLRDSTSKQFF
TRBV5-1	TRBJ2-3	TRBD2	few	TGCGCCAGCAGCTTGGGGGTAGCGGGATTCACAGATACGCAGTATTTT	CASSLGVAGFTDTQYF
TRBV29-1	TRBJ1-2	.	once	TGCAGCGTTGGGGCGGGGATTAACTATGGCTACACCTTC	CSVGAGINYGYTF
TRBV6-5	TRBJ2-7	.	.	TGTGCCAGCATAGGAGCCTACGAGCAGTACTTC	CASIGAYEQYF
TRBV7-2	TRBJ1-1	TRBD1	once	TGTGCCAGCAGCGTAGCCGGGACAGTGAACACTGAAGCTTTCTTT	CASSVAGTVNTEAFF
TRBV5-1	TRBJ2-5	TRBD2	.	TGCGCCAGCAGCTTCTCCGGGACTAGCCTCCAGGAGACCCAGTACTTC	CASSFSGTSLQETQYF
TRBV4-3	TRBJ2-1	.	.	TGCGCCAGCAGCCAGGGGGGGCTGGGGTACAATGAGCAGTTCTTC	CASSQGGLGYNEQFF
TRBV29-1	TRBJ2-2	TRBD2	.	TGCAGCGTTGGAGGCCCGGGACTAGGCGAGACCGGGGAGCTGTTTTTT	CSVGGPGLGETGELFF
TRBV20-1	TRBJ2-5	.	.	TGCAGTGTCTCCTCGGGGGAGACCCAGTACTTC	CSVSSGETQYF
TRBV9	TRBJ1-4	.	.	TGTGCCAGCAGCCGTTCAGGGGTAGCGAATGAAAAACTGTTTTTT	CASSRSGVANEKLFF
TRBV11-2	TRBJ2-1	.	few	TGTGCCAGCAGCTTGGGGCAGGGGAATGAGCAGTTCTTC	CASSLGQGNEQFF
TRBV5-1	TRBJ2-7	.	.	TGCGCCAGCAGCGAACCCGGGACATCCCAATACGAGCAGTACTTC	CASSEPGTSQYEQYF
TRBV5-1	TRBJ2-1	TRBD2	.	TGCGCCAGCAGCTTGGGGACTAGCGGGAACAATGAGCAGTTCTTC	CASSLGTSGNNEQFF
TRBV7-3	TRBJ1-1	.	.	TGTGCCAGCAGCTCGGAGGGAACTGGGGCTGAAGCTTTCTTT	CASSSEGTGAEAFF
TRBV2	TRBJ1-2	TRBD1	.	TGTGCCAGCAGTGTCGACAGGGCTCGGGGCTACACCTTC	CASSVDRARGYTF
TRBV7-2	TRBJ2-7	TRBD1	.	TGTGCCAGCAGCTTCCAGGGGGCTTTACACTACGAGCAGTACTTC	CASSFQGALHYEQYF
TRBV7-8	TRBJ1-5	.	.	TGTGCCAGCAGCTTAGCGGCCAGGGTTATCAATCAGCCCCAGCATTTT	CASSLAARVINQPQHF
TRBV7-9	TRBJ2-7	.	.	TGTTCCAGCAGCTTAAATAGCATTACCTACGAGCAGTACTTC	CSSSLNSITYEQYF
TRBV7-2	TRBJ2-1	.	.	TGTGCCAGCAGCTTAGCCGGGAGAGCTTACAATGAGCAGTTCTTC	CASSLAGRAYNEQFF
TRBV28	TRBJ1-5	.	.	TGTGCCAGCAGGGGCAGCGGTCAGCCCCAGCATTTT	CASRGSGQPQHF
TRBV5-5	TRBJ1-2	.	.	TGTGCCAGCAGCCCCGAACCCGGGTATGGCTACACCTTC	CASSPEPGYGYTF
TRBV7-9	TRBJ2-3	TRBD1	.	TGTGCCAGCAGCTTATTAGGGGGCCCGCCAGATACGCAGTATTTT	CASSLLGGPPDTQYF
TRBV7-9	TRBJ1-1	.	few	TGTGCCAGCAGCCGCGACAGGTCGAACACTGAAGCTTTCTTT	CASSRDRSNTEAFF
TRBV5-8	TRBJ2-1	.	.	TGTGCCAGCAGCTTGGGTCCGTCCTGGGGAGGGCAGTTCTTC	CASSLGPSWGGQFF
TRBV6-6	TRBJ2-1	TRBD1	once	TGTGCCAGCAGTTACCTGGGACAGGGGGCGAATGAGCAGTTCTTC	CASSYLGQGANEQFF
TRBV5-1	TRBJ2-1	TRBD2	once	TGCGCCAGCAGCCGAACTACTCTACTAGCGGGAGGGCCGAATGAGCAGTTCTTC	CASSRTTLLAGGPNEQFF
TRBV7-8	TRBJ1-5	.	.	TGTGCCAGCAGCCCGGGACAACATAGCAATCAGCCCCAGCATTTT	CASSPGQHSNQPQHF
TRBV6-4	TRBJ1-5	.	few	TGTGCCAGCAGTGCGGTGCCGAATCAGCCCCAGCATTTT	CASSAVPNQPQHF
TRBV27	TRBJ1-2	.	.	TGTGCCAGCAGTTTATCGGGCCGCAATGGCTACACCTTC	CASSLSGRNGYTF
TRBV11-3	TRBJ1-2	TRBD1	once	TGTGCCAGCAGCTCACGGACAGGGGAGGGTGGCTACACCTTC	CASSSRTGEGGYTF
TRBV11-3	TRBJ2-1	TRBD2	once	TGTGCCAGCAGCCCGGGGACTAGCGGGGAGGGCAATGAGCAGTTCTTC	CASSPGTSGEGNEQFF
TRBV5-3	TRBJ1-4	.	.	TGTGCCAGAAGTTTTTGGGCAGACAATAATGAAAAACTGTTTTTT	CARSFWADNNEKLFF
TRBV18	TRBJ2-7	.	.	TGTGCCAGCTCATCAGGACAGTCCTACGAGCAGTACTTC	CASSSGQSYEQYF
TRBV5-6	TRBJ1-2	.	few	TGTGCCAGCAGCCCGTCTAGCGGCTATGGCTACACCTTC	CASSPSSGYGYTF
TRBV5-4	TRBJ2-1	TRBD2	.	TGTGCCAGCAGCTTGGGACGCGGGAGGGTATTCCCCTACAATGAGCAGTTCTTC	CASSLGRGRVFPYNEQFF
TRBV4-3	TRBJ1-1	.	few	TGCGCCAGCAGCCAAGATCGGAGCAGGGTAGTCACTGAAGCTTTCTTT	CASSQDRSRVVTEAFF
TRBV12-5	TRBJ2-1	.	.	TGTGCTAGTGGTTTTACCGCGGAACGACCTTACAATGAGCAGTTCTTC	CASGFTAERPYNEQFF
TRBV2	TRBJ2-1	.	.	TGTGCCAGCAGTGAACTGCTAGCGTCGACTGAGCAGTTCTTC	CASSELLASTEQFF
TRBV5-1	TRBJ2-3	.	.	TGCGCCAGCAGCTTAGGTAGCGCCACAGATACGCAGTATTTT	CASSLGSATDTQYF